This T cell receptor (beta chain) was identified during a study of T cells after yellow fever vaccination. TCRdb re-derived calls from the 5' RACE reads in MiXCR, one entry per CDR3 protein. This sample has about 99,000 distinct CDR3 sequences, with less than 6% found just once. Germline CDR1 MNHNY, CDR2 SVGAGI (reference sequence). The CDR3 is made up of 15 amino acids. The V gene end was trimmed by 2 bases and the J gene end by 1 base; junction bases not matched to a gene: 2. The clonotype was recovered from a young man who received the YFV17D yellow fever vaccine. This chain uses TRBV6-6 with TRBJ2-3; TRBD2 matches at 8 bases. The input for sequencing was CD8+ T cells sorted from PBMCs, taken 10 days after the yellow fever booster vaccination. DNA for the CDR3: TGTGCCAGCAGTTACACAGCGGGGGGCACAGATACGCAGTATTTT. It encodes CASSYTAGGTDTQYF.